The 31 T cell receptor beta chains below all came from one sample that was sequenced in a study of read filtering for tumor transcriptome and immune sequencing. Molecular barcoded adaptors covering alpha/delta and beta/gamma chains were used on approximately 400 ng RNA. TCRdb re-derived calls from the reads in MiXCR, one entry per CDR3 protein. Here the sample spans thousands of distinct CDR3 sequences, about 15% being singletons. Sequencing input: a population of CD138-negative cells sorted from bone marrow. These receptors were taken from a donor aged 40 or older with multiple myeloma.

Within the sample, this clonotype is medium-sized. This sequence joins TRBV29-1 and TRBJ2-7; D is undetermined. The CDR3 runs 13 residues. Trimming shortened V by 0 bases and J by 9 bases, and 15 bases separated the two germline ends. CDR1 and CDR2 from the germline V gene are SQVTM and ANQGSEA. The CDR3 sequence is CSVEDQATLGQYF. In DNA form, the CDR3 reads TGCAGCGTTGAAGATCAGGCCACCCTAGGGCAGTACTTC.

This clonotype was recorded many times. Here the CDR3 reads CAISDVGSPDTQYF. Here the CDR3 DNA reads TGTGCCATCAGTGACGTCGGTTCGCCAGATACGCAGTATTTT. The J gene is TRBJ2-3, the V gene TRBV10-3, with D unclear. This CDR3 contains 14 residues. Germline V gene sequence: CDR1 ENHRY, CDR2 SYGVKD. V was shortened by 3 bases and J by 4 bases, with 11 bases between the two germline ends.

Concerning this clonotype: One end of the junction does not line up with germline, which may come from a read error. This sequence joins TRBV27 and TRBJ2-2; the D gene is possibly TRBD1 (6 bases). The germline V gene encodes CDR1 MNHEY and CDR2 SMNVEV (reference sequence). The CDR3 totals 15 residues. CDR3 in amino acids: CAGRGARGLTGELLF. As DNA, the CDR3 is TGTGCCGGCAGGGGAGCGAGAGGGCTCACCGGGGAGCTGCTTTTT.

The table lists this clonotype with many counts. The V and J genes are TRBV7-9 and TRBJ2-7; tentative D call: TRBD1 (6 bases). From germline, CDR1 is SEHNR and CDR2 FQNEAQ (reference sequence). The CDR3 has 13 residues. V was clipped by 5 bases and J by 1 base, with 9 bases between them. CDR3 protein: CASSPGQSYEQYF. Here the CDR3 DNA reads TGTGCCAGCAGCCCCGGACAGTCCTACGAGCAGTACTTC. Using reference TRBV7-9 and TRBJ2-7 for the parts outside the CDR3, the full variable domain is DTGVSQNPRHKITKRGQNVTFRCDPISEHNRLYWYRQTLGQGPEFLTYFQNEAQLEKSRLLSDRFSAERPKGSFSTLEIQRTEQGDSAMYLCASSPGQSYEQYFGPGTRLTVT.

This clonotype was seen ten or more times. The CDR3 coding sequence is TGTGCCAGCAGTTTACTTGGCGGGAGGGAGGGAGATACGCAGTATTTT. Its protein is CASSLLGGREGDTQYF. The chain employs TRBV27 and TRBJ2-3; 9 nucleotides match TRBD2. The junction had 8 bases not matched to a gene; V was cut back by 2 bases and J by 5 bases. Germline CDR1 is MNHEY and CDR2 is SMNVEV (reference sequence). This CDR3 contains 16 residues.

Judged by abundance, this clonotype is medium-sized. CDR3 nucleotides: TGTGCCAGCAGCCCGTTAGCGGCCGGGGATGAGCAGTTCTTC. It encodes CASSPLAAGDEQFF. V is TRBV7-8 and J is TRBJ2-1, with D perhaps TRBD2 (6 bases). V gave up 5 bases and J gave up 8 bases, with 16 bases separating them. Looked up from germline, CDR1 is SGHVS and CDR2 is FQNEAQ. The length of the CDR3 is 14 residues.

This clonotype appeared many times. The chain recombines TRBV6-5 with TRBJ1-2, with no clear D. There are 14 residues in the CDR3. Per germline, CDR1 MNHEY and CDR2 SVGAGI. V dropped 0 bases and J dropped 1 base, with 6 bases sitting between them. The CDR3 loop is CASSYSGSNYGYTF. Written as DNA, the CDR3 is TGTGCCAGCAGTTACTCGGGCAGTAACTATGGCTACACCTTC.

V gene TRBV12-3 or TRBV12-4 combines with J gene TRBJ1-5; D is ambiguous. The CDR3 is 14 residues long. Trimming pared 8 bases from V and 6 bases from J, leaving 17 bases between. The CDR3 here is CASASTAPSQPQHF. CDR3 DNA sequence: TGTGCCAGCGCATCAACTGCGCCCAGTCAGCCCCAGCATTTT.

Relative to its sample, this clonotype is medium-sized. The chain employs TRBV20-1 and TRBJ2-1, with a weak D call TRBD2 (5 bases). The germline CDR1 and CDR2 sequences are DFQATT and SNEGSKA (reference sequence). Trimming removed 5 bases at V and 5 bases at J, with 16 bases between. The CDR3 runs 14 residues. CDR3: CSAEGNARNNEQFF. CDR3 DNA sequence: TGCAGTGCTGAGGGCAATGCCAGAAACAATGAGCAGTTCTTC.

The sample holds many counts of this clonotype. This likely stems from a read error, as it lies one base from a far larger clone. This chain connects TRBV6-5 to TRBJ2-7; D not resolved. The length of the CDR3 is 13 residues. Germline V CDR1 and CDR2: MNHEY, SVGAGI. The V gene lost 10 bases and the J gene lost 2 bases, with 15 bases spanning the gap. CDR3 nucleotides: TGTGCCAACAACGGGCACGGAACCTACGAGCAGTACTTC. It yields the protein CANNGHGTYEQYF.

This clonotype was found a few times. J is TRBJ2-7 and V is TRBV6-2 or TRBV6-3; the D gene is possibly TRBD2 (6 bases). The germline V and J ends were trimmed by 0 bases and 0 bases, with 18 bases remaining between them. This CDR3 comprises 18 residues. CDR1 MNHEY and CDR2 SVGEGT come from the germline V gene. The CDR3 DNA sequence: TGTGCCAGCAGTTACTCCAAATCGGCGGGACGCCTCTCCTACGAGCAGTACTTC. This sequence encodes CASSYSKSAGRLSYEQYF.

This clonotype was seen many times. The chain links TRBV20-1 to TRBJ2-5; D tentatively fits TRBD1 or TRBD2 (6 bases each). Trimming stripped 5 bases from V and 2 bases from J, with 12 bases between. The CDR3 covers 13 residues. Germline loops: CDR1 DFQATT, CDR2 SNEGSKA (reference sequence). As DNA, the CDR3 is TGCAGTGCTGGAGGGACAATTCAAGAGACCCAGTACTTC. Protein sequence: CSAGGTIQETQYF.

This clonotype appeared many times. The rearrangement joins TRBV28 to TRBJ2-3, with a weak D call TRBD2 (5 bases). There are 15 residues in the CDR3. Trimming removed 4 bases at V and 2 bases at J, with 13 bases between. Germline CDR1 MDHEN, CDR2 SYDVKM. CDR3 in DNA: TGTGCCAGCAGTTCCATGTCCCTAGCCACAGATACGCAGTATTTT. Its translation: CASSSMSLATDTQYF.

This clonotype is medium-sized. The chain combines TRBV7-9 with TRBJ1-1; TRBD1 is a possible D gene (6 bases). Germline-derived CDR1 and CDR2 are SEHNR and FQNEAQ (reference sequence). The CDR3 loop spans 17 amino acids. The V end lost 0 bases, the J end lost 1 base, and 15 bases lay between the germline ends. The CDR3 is CASSLARGTAANTEAFF. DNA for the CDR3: TGTGCCAGCAGCTTAGCGAGGGGGACGGCGGCGAACACTGAAGCTTTCTTT. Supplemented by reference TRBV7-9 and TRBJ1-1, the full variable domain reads DTGVSQNPRHKITKRGQNVTFRCDPISEHNRLYWYRQTLGQGPEFLTYFQNEAQLEKSRLLSDRFSAERPKGSFSTLEIQRTEQGDSAMYLCASSLARGTAANTEAFFGQGTRLTVV.

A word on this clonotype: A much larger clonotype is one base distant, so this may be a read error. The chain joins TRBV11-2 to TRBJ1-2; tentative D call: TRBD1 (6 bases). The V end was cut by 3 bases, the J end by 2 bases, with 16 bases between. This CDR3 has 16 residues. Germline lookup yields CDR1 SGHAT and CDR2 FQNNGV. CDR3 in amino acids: CASSLSGTWVNYGYTF. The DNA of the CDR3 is TGTGCCAGCAGCTTGTCCGGGACATGGGTCAACTATGGCTACACCTTC.

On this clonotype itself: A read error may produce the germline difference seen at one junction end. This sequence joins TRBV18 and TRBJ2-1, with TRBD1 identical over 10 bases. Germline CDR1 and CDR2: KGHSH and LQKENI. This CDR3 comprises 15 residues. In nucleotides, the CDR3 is TGTGCTAGCTCCAGGACAGGGGGAATCTACAAGGAGCAGTTCTTC. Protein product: CASSRTGGIYKEQFF.

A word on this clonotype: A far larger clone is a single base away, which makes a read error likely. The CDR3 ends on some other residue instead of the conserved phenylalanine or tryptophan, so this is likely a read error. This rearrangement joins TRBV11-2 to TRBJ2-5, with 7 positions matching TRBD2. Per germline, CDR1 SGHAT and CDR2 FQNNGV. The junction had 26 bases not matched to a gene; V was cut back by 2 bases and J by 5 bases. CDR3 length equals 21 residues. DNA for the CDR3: TGTGCCAGCAGCTTAAACCTCGGAGGAGGAGGACGTTACGGGGGGAGGGAGACCCAGTACTAC. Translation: CASSLNLGGGGRYGGRETQYY.

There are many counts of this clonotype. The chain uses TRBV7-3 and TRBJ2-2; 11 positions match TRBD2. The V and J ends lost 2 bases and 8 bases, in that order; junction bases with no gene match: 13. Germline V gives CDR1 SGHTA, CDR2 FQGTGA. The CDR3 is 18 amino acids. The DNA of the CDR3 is TGTGCCAGCAGCTTATACCCGGTAGCTAGCGGGAGGACGGGGGAGCTGTTTTTT. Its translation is CASSLYPVASGRTGELFF. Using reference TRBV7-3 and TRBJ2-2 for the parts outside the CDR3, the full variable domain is GAGVSQTPSNKVTEKGKYVELRCDPISGHTALYWYRQSLGQGPEFLIYFQGTGAADDSGLPNDRFFAVRPEGSVSTLKIQRTERGDSAVYLCASSLYPVASGRTGELFFGEGSRLTVL.

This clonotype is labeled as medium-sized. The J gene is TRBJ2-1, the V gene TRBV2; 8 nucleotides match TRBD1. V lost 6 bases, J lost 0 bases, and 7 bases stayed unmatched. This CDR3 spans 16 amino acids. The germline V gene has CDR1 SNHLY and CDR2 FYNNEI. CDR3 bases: TGTGCCAGCAGCCGGGGACAGGCGATCTCCTACAATGAGCAGTTCTTC. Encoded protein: CASSRGQAISYNEQFF.

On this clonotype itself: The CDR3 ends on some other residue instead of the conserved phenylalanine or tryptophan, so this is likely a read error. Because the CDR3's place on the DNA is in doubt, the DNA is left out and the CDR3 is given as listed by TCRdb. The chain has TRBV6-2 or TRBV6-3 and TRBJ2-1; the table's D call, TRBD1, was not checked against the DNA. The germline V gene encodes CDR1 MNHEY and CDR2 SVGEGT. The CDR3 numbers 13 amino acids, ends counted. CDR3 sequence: CASSYSGADEQIY.

The CDR3 reads CASSRQTGGAFAEAFF. The DNA for the CDR3 is TGTGCCAGCAGCCGGCAAACAGGGGGCGCCTTCGCTGAAGCTTTCTTT. The chain recombines TRBV5-5 with TRBJ1-1, with TRBD1 matching 9 bases. Germline V gives CDR1 SGHKS, CDR2 YYEKEE (reference sequence). Trimming removed 4 bases from V and 6 bases from J; junction bases left unmatched: 13. The CDR3 is 16 residues long.

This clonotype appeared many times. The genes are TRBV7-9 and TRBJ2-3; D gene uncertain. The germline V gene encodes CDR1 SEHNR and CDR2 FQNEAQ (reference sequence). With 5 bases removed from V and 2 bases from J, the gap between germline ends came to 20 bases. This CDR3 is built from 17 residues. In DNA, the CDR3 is TGTGCCAGCAGCGGACCGCTCCTGATACTTCCCACAGATACGCAGTATTTT. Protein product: CASSGPLLILPTDTQYF. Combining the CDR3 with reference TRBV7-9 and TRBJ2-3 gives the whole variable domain DTGVSQNPRHKITKRGQNVTFRCDPISEHNRLYWYRQTLGQGPEFLTYFQNEAQLEKSRLLSDRFSAERPKGSFSTLEIQRTEQGDSAMYLCASSGPLLILPTDTQYFGPGTRLTVL.

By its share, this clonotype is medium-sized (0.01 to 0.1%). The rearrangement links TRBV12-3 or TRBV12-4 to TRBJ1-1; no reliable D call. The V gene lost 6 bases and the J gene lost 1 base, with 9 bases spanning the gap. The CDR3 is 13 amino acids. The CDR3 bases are TGTGCCAGCAGCCCCCAAGCGAACACTGAAGCTTTCTTT. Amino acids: CASSPQANTEAFF.

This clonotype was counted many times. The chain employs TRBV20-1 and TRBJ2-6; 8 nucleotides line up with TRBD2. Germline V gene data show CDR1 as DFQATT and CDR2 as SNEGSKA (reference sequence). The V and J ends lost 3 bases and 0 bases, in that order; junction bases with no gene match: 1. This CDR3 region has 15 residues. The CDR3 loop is CSASGGASGANVLTF. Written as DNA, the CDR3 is TGCAGTGCTAGCGGGGGGGCCTCTGGGGCCAACGTCCTGACTTTC.

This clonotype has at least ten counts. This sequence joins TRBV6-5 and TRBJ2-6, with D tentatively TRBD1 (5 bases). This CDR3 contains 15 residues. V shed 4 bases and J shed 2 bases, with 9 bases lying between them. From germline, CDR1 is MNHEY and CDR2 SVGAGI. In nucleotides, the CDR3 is TGTGCCAGCAGTTGGGGCACAACTGGGGCCAACGTCCTGACTTTC. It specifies CASSWGTTGANVLTF.

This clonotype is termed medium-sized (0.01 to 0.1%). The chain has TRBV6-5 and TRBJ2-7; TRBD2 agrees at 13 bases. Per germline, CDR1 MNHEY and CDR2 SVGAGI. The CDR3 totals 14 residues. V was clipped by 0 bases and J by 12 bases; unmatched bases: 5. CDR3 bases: TGTGCCAGCAGTTACTCTGGGACTAGCGGGATTGTGTACTTC. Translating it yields CASSYSGTSGIVYF.

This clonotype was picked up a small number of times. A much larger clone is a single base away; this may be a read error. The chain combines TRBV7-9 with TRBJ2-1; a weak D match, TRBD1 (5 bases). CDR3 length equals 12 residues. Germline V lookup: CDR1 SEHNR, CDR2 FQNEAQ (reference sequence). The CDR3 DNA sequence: TGTGCCAGCAGCCAAGGGGTCAATGGGCAGTTCTTC. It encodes CASSQGVNGQFF.

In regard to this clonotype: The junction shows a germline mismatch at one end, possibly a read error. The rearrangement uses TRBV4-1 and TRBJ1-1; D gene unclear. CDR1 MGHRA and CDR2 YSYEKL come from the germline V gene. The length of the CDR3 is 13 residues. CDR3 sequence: CASRKEGKAEASF. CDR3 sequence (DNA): TGCGCCAGCAGAAAGGAGGGAAAGGCTGAAGCTTCCTTT.

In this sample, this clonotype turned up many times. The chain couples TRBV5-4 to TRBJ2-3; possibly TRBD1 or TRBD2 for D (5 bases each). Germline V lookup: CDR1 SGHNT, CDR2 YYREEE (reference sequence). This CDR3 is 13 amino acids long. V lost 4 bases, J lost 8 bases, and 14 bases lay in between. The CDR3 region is CASSTTSGTTQYF. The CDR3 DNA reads TGTGCCAGCAGCACTACCTCAGGGACTACGCAGTATTTT.

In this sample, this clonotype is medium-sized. Written as DNA, the CDR3 is TGTGCCAGCAGTTTCGGGCCATCCCCATCGGGGGAGCTGTTTTTT. It encodes CASSFGPSPSGELFF. The chain employs TRBV27 and TRBJ2-2; no firm D call. The V gene lost 3 bases and the J gene lost 8 bases, with 16 bases spanning the gap. The CDR3 has 15 amino acids. Germline V gene data show CDR1 as MNHEY and CDR2 as SMNVEV (reference sequence).

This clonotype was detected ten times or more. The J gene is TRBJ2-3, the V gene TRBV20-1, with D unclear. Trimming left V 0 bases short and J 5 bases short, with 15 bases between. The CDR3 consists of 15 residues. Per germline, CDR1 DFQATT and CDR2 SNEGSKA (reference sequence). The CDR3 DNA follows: TGCAGTGCTAGAGATGTGGTGGGATTAGAAGATACGCAGTATTTT. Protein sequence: CSARDVVGLEDTQYF.